This T cell receptor beta chain was identified in a study of identical twins. Overall study results and limits: It was possible that invariant MAIT and iNKT cells partly confounded the zero-insertion analyses. Where beta out-of-frame sequences were concerned, excess twin sharing was weaker.

The V gene end was trimmed by 4 bases and the J gene end by 0 bases; junction bases not matched to a gene: 4. Germline CDR1 is SGDLS and CDR2 is YYNGEE. This CDR3 is 17 amino acids long. This clonotype was seen only a few times. Its antigen is still unknown. Template switching created a universal primer site, and the cDNA included unique molecular identifiers. TCRdb reprocessed the 5' RACE reads with MiXCR, giving one entry per CDR3 protein. Of roughly 1.6 million distinct CDR3 sequences in the sample, less than 40% are singletons; the top ten hold over 0.25%. Donors uniformly comprised healthy Caucasians.

The origin of this receptor is a newborn girl in good health. The sequencing input was cord blood. The rearrangement links TRBV9 to TRBJ2-1; 13 bases match TRBD2. The CDR3 region has the DNA TGTGCCAGCAGCAAGGGACTAGCGGGGCTCTCCTACAATGAGCAGTTCTTC. This sequence encodes CASSKGLAGLSYNEQFF. Complete variable domain (other parts from reference TRBV9 and TRBJ2-1): DSGVTQTPKHLITATGQRVTLRCSPRSGDLSVYWYQQSLDQGLQFLIQYYNGEERAKGNILERFSAQQFPDLHSELNLSSLELGDSALYFCASSKGLAGLSYNEQFFGPGTRLTVL.